Sequencing of this TCR beta chain was carried out in a study of T cells after yellow fever vaccination. The V gene lost 6 bases and the J gene lost 5 bases, with 17 bases spanning the gap. From germline, CDR1 is MDHEN and CDR2 SYDVKM. The CDR3 consists of 15 residues. Template-switching 5'RACE yielded the TCR cDNA; a universal primer site and UMIs were added in the process. TCRdb itself ran the 5' RACE reads through MiXCR, one entry per CDR3 protein. The sample includes almost 600,000 distinct CDR3 sequences, roughly 14% of them seen just once. The receptor's source is a man between 25 and 39 years old who received the YFV17D yellow fever vaccine. The sequencing used PBMCs, collected on the day of the yellow fever booster vaccination. The J gene is TRBJ2-1, the V gene TRBV28; a weak D match, TRBD2 (6 bases). The CDR3 DNA sequence: TGTGCCAGCAGCTCTGGTGGGAGGCTCAACAATGAGCAGTTCTTC. This sequence encodes CASSSGGRLNNEQFF.